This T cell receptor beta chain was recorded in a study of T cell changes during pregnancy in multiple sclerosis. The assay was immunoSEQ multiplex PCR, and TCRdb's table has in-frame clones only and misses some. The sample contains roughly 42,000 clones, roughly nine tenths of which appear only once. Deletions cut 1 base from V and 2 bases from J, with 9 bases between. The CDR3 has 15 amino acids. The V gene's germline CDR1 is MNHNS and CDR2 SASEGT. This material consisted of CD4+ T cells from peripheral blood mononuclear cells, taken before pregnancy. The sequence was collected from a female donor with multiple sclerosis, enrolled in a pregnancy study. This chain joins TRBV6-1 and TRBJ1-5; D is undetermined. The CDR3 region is CASSEGGRGNQPQHF. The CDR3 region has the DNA TGTGCCAGCAGTGAAGGAGGCAGAGGCAATCAGCCCCAGCATTTT.